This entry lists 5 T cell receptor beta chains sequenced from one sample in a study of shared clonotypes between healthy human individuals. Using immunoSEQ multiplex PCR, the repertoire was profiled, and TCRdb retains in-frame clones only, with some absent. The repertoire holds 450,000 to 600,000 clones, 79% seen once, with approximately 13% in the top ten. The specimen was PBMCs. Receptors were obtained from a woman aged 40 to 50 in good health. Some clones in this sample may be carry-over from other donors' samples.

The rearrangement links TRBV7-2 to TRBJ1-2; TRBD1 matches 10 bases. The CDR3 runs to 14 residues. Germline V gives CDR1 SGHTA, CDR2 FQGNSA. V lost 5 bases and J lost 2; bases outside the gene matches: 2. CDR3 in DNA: TGTGCCAGCAGCCGGGACAGGGGAAACTATGGCTACACCTTC. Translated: CASSRDRGNYGYTF.

The CDR3 sequence is CASVYTAGAYEQYF. Written as DNA, the CDR3 is TGCGCCAGCGTGTATACAGCGGGAGCCTACGAGCAGTACTTC. The J gene is TRBJ2-7, the V gene TRBV10-2, with TRBD2 matching over 8 bases. Germline V gene data show CDR1 as WSHSY and CDR2 as SAAADI. V lost 8 bases to trimming and J lost 2 bases; unmatched junction nucleotides: 8. The CDR3 has 14 amino acids.

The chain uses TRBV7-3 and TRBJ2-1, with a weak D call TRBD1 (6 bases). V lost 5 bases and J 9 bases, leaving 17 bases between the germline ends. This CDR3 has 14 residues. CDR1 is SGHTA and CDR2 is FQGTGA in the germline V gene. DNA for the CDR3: TGTGCCAGCAGCAGAAGGGCACAGGGAAGTGAGCAGTTCTTC. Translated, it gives CASSRRAQGSEQFF.

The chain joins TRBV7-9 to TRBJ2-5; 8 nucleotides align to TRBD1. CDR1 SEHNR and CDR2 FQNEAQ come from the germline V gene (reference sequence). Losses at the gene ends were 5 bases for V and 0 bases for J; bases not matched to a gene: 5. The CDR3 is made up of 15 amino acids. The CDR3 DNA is TGTGCCAGCAGCCCGAAGGGACAGGACCAAGAGACCCAGTACTTC. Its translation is CASSPKGQDQETQYF.

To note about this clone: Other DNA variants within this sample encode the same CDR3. The CDR3 region is CASSLVAGGYNEQFF. The CDR3 DNA reads as TGCGCCAGCAGCTTGGTAGCGGGTGGATACAATGAGCAGTTCTTC. The chain employs TRBV5-1 and TRBJ2-1, with 7 bases that match TRBD2. The V gene end was trimmed by 0 bases and the J gene end by 4 bases; junction bases not matched to a gene: 4. CDR1 and CDR2 (germline): SGHRS, YFSETQ. CDR3 size: 15 residues.